Listed below are T cell receptor beta chains from one sample, sequenced in a study of T cells in localized non-small cell lung cancer. Method: immunoSEQ multiplex PCR; TCRdb's copy keeps in-frame clones and lacks some. The sample yields about 30,000 clones, about nine tenths seen once. The specimen was peripheral blood, collected before any cancer treatment. The receptors were gathered from a woman aged 35 to 75 with stage I lung adenocarcinoma. Each CDR3 is given with its conserved first and last residue. Fields, in order: D gene, V gene, J gene, CDR3 length, CDR3 protein, CDR3 DNA. A D gene is named only where the DNA matches it firmly.

d_call: .
v_call: TRBV7-6
j_call: TRBJ1-2
cdr3_length: 13
cdr3_aa: CASSLRVVDGYTF
cdr3_nt: TGTGCCAGCAGCTTAAGGGTGGTAGATGGCTACACCTTC

d_call: .
v_call: TRBV30
j_call: TRBJ2-6
cdr3_length: 18
cdr3_aa: CAWSVRPGGGFGANVLTF
cdr3_nt: TGTGCCTGGAGTGTCAGGCCAGGTGGGGGATTCGGGGCCAACGTCCTGACTTTC

d_call: .
v_call: TRBV7-2
j_call: TRBJ2-2
cdr3_length: 13
cdr3_aa: CASSLVRVGELFF
cdr3_nt: TGTGCCAGCAGCTTAGTCAGGGTTGGGGAGCTGTTTTTT

d_call: TRBD2
v_call: TRBV5-4
j_call: TRBJ2-7
cdr3_length: 14
cdr3_aa: CASSPGVAGGEQYF
cdr3_nt: TGTGCCAGCAGCCCCGGGGTAGCGGGAGGCGAGCAGTACTTC

d_call: .
v_call: TRBV29-1
j_call: TRBJ2-7
cdr3_length: 13
cdr3_aa: CSVEADNSYEQYF
cdr3_nt: TGCAGCGTTGAAGCGGACAACTCCTACGAGCAGTACTTC

d_call: .
v_call: TRBV29-1
j_call: TRBJ2-2
cdr3_length: 11
cdr3_aa: CSVGGAGELFF
cdr3_nt: TGCAGCGTTGGGGGGGCCGGGGAGCTGTTTTTT

d_call: TRBD1
v_call: TRBV7-6
j_call: TRBJ1-1
cdr3_length: 15
cdr3_aa: CASSLRAGGNTEAFF
cdr3_nt: TGTGCCAGCAGCTTAAGGGCAGGGGGAAATACTGAAGCTTTCTTT

d_call: TRBD2
v_call: TRBV30
j_call: TRBJ2-3
cdr3_length: 16
cdr3_aa: CAWSALAGGPSDTQYF
cdr3_nt: TGTGCCTGGAGTGCCCTAGCGGGGGGGCCATCAGATACGCAGTATTTT

d_call: .
v_call: TRBV7-2
j_call: TRBJ1-1
cdr3_length: 13
cdr3_aa: CASSLGRRTEAFF
cdr3_nt: TGTGCCAGCAGCTTAGGACGAAGAACTGAAGCTTTCTTT

d_call: .
v_call: TRBV11-2
j_call: TRBJ2-5
cdr3_length: 17
cdr3_aa: CASSPNNGVGSMKTQYF
cdr3_nt: TGTGCCAGCAGCCCTAATAACGGGGTGGGTTCGATGAAGACCCAGTACTTC

d_call: .
v_call: TRBV19
j_call: TRBJ2-1
cdr3_length: 16
cdr3_aa: CASSMTGSIISNEQFF
cdr3_nt: TGTGCCAGTAGTATGACAGGATCTATAATATCGAATGAGCAGTTCTTC

d_call: TRBD1
v_call: TRBV6-1
j_call: TRBJ1-5
cdr3_length: 15
cdr3_aa: CASSRDRASNQPQHF
cdr3_nt: TGTGCCAGCAGCCGGGACAGGGCGAGTAATCAGCCCCAGCATTTT

d_call: TRBD1
v_call: TRBV7-2
j_call: TRBJ2-1
cdr3_length: 17
cdr3_aa: CASSRSGTANSYNEQFF
cdr3_nt: TGTGCCAGCAGCCGCTCCGGGACAGCGAACTCCTACAATGAGCAGTTCTTC

d_call: .
v_call: TRBV27
j_call: TRBJ1-2
cdr3_length: 14
cdr3_aa: CASSFGPTGDGYTF
cdr3_nt: TGTGCCAGCAGTTTTGGTCCAACAGGAGATGGCTACACCTTC